Listed here is a single T cell receptor (beta chain). The germline V and J ends were trimmed by 4 bases and 5 bases, with 16 bases remaining between them. CDR1 and CDR2 (germline): MDHEN, SYDVKM. CDR3 length equals 15 residues. Followed longitudinally, the Seattle patients had been enrolled during active infection. This sample was included in a study of blood T cell repertoires in COVID-19. Study in general: Donors in the United States, Italy and Spain gave samples during acute or convalescent COVID-19. PBMCs, B-cell-depleted T cells, or T cells provided the cDNA or gDNA that made up the material.

Original analysis: Amplifying reference gene primers gave estimates of nucleated cell counts. Measured with immunoSEQ multiplex PCR; TCRdb has only the in-frame clones, and not every one. V and J calls and clone size come straight from that table; D and trimming were deduced from the DNA. This table has 25,000 to 35,000 clones, roughly 90% appearing once. Sample: peripheral blood. The receptor was isolated from a man in his 60s with COVID-19, enrolled during active disease. This chain joins TRBV28 and TRBJ2-3, with D unclear. The CDR3 nucleotides are TGTGCCAGCAGTTCCCACCGAGAAACAGAAGATACGCAGTATTTT. Amino acid sequence: CASSSHRETEDTQYF.